This T cell receptor (beta chain) was obtained from a study of beta chain features in type 1 diabetes. The wider study: All of the samples together had roughly 98 million sorted cells examined. Regarding the study as a whole: A greater similarity of naive, central memory and Treg TCRB repertoires was seen among patients than among healthy donors. Junctions at VDJ sites from type 1 diabetes patients had fewer insertions and more deletions.

Trimming cost V 1 base and J 0 bases, with 7 bases left between them. The CDR3 consists of 15 residues. Germline V gene data show CDR1 as MGHDK and CDR2 as SYGVNS. It was via CD45RO/CCR7/CD25/CD127/CD95/CD27 that CD4+ naive, central memory, regulatory and stem cell-like memory cells were sorted. This clone came up a few times. Antigen specificity is unknown. The authors reverse transcribed all of the isolated RNA, so sequencing captured expressed TCRB transcripts. The data were produced by immunoSEQ multiplex PCR, yet TCRdb's version contains in-frame clones alone and is incomplete. The sample holds some 220,000 clones, 11% seen once.

The sample comprised central memory CD4+ T cells from blood. The sequence was collected from a man aged 18 to 30 in good health. The V gene is TRBV25-1, the J gene TRBJ2-1; no reliable D call. CDR3: CASSEFKGSYNEQFF. CDR3 in DNA: TGTGCCAGCAGTGAATTTAAAGGCTCCTACAATGAGCAGTTCTTC.